The rows below give T cell receptor beta chains drawn from one sample of a study of T cell responses to AZD1222 COVID-19 vaccine. Generated by immunoSEQ multiplex PCR, the TCRdb table keeps only in-frame clones and is missing some. This sample has approximately 77,000 clones, with about 91% found just once. The specimen was peripheral blood, collected on day 0 of MenACWY control vaccination. Receptors were obtained from an adult in good health. The CDR3 runs from the conserved cysteine through the conserved F or W. D genes are given only for firm matches. A row's size may be missing; if present it is once, few, many or a size class.

D: .
size: .
V: TRBV19
J: TRBJ2-3
CDR3: CASSQGASTDTQYF
DNA: TGTGCCAGTAGTCAGGGCGCAAGCACAGATACGCAGTATTTT

D: TRBD2
size: .
V: TRBV28
J: TRBJ2-5
CDR3: CASSSGGLAGAKEYF
DNA: TGTGCCAGCAGTTCCGGGGGCCTAGCGGGGGCCAAAGAGTACTTC

D: .
size: few
V: TRBV7-3
J: TRBJ1-6
CDR3: CASSPSGPGSPLHF
DNA: TGTGCCAGCAGCCCCAGTGGGCCGGGTTCACCCCTCCACTTT

D: .
size: few
V: TRBV7-8
J: TRBJ2-7
CDR3: CASSRASGPSYEQYF
DNA: TGTGCCAGCAGCCGCGCATCAGGGCCCTCCTACGAGCAGTACTTC

D: .
size: .
V: TRBV5-1
J: TRBJ1-3
CDR3: CASSLGGAGNTIYF
DNA: TGCGCCAGCAGCTTAGGGGGAGCTGGAAACACCATATATTTT

D: TRBD1
size: .
V: TRBV5-1
J: TRBJ1-2
CDR3: CASSTGTDGYTF
DNA: TGCGCCAGCAGCACGGGGACAGATGGCTACACCTTC

D: .
size: .
V: TRBV28
J: TRBJ1-6
CDR3: CASSLWRDSPLHF
DNA: TGTGCCAGCAGTTTATGGCGGGACTCACCCCTCCACTTT

D: .
size: .
V: TRBV12-3/TRBV12-4
J: TRBJ2-2
CDR3: CASSFSVGELFF
DNA: TGTGCCAGCAGTTTCTCGGTCGGGGAGCTGTTTTTT

D: TRBD2
size: .
V: TRBV28
J: TRBJ2-5
CDR3: CASSKGLAGGGLGTQYF
DNA: TGTGCCAGCTCCAAAGGACTAGCGGGGGGCGGATTGGGGACCCAGTACTTC

D: .
size: .
V: TRBV28
J: TRBJ1-4
CDR3: CASNRVMANEKLFF
DNA: TGTGCCAGCAATCGGGTAATGGCTAATGAAAAACTGTTTTTT

D: .
size: .
V: TRBV10-3
J: TRBJ1-5
CDR3: CAISDDSNQPQHF
DNA: TGTGCCATCAGTGACGATAGCAATCAGCCCCAGCATTTT